Listed below are T cell receptor beta chains from one sample, sequenced in a study of CD8 T cells in Susac syndrome. Each CDR3 protein gets one entry after TCRdb re-called the immunoSEQ multiplex PCR reads with MiXCR. The profile shows 95,000 to 150,000 distinct CDR3 sequences, about 93% of them singletons. The source material was CD8+ T cells from PBMCs. The receptors were sampled from a human donor with Susac syndrome. CDR3s include the opening cysteine and the closing phenylalanine or tryptophan. D genes are given only for firm matches. The size entry is marked missing in some rows and otherwise reads once, few, many or a size class.

size	V	J	D	DNA	CDR3
.	TRBV7-9	TRBJ2-5	TRBD2	TGTGCCAGCAGCTTAGCTAGCGGGGGGGCGAAGACCCAGTACTTC	CASSLASGGAKTQYF
.	TRBV9	TRBJ2-7	.	TGTGCCAGCAGCGAGGGGGCTAGCGGCTACGAGCAGTACTTC	CASSEGASGYEQYF
.	TRBV4-2	TRBJ1-1	.	TGTGCCAGCAGCCAAGCCCTGGGCAGGCTACAGAACACTGAAGCTTTCTTT	CASSQALGRLQNTEAFF
.	TRBV2	TRBJ1-5	.	TGTGCCAGCAGCCGCCAGGGGAATCAGCCCCAGCATTTT	CASSRQGNQPQHF
.	TRBV2	TRBJ2-7	TRBD1	TGTGCCAGCAGGGGTCGACAGGGGGCTTCCTACGAGCAGTACTTC	CASRGRQGASYEQYF
.	TRBV3-1	TRBJ2-1	TRBD2	TGTGCCAGCAGCCAAGATTGGGAGGGACCCAACTACAATGAGCAGTTCTTC	CASSQDWEGPNYNEQFF
.	TRBV9	TRBJ1-1	.	TGTGCCAGCAGCGTACTTGGTGGGGGTGTCGCTGAAGCTTTCTTT	CASSVLGGGVAEAFF
.	TRBV30	TRBJ2-1	.	TGTGCCTGGGGTGACGGGAATGAGCAGTTCTTC	CAWGDGNEQFF
.	TRBV24-1	TRBJ2-2	.	TGTGCCACCTCCACGACAGACAATACCGGGGAGCTGTTTTTT	CATSTTDNTGELFF
.	TRBV12-3/TRBV12-4	TRBJ2-2	.	TGTGCCAGCAGCCTCTCGGGGCCCGGGGAGCTGTTTTTT	CASSLSGPGELFF
.	TRBV20-1	TRBJ2-3	TRBD2	TGCAGTGCTAGAGATAGGGGTAGCGGGGGTAGGGGGCAGTATTTT	CSARDRGSGGRGQYF
.	TRBV29-1	TRBJ2-7	.	TGCAGCGTTCGTGTGGGGACTGCCTACGAGCAGTACTTC	CSVRVGTAYEQYF
.	TRBV29-1	TRBJ1-1	.	TGCAGCGTTGAATCGGGGCGGATGAACACTGAAGCTTTCTTT	CSVESGRMNTEAFF
.	TRBV2	TRBJ2-3	.	TGTGCCAGCAGAGGATGGGTGACTAGCACAGATACGCAGTATTTT	CASRGWVTSTDTQYF
.	TRBV6-2/TRBV6-3	TRBJ2-1	.	TGTGCCAGCAGCTCCAGGACGGGCTCCTACAATGAGCAGTTCTTC	CASSSRTGSYNEQFF
few	TRBV4-1	TRBJ1-5	TRBD1	TGCGCCAGCAGCTTGGGACAGGGAGGCAATCAGCCCCAGCATTTT	CASSLGQGGNQPQHF
.	TRBV4-1	TRBJ1-1	.	TGCGCCAGCAGCCAAATGTGGACGGGTGAAGCTTTCTTT	CASSQMWTGEAFF
once	TRBV14	TRBJ2-7	.	TGTGCCAGCAGCCAAGATATGAGACCTTACGAGCAGTACTTC	CASSQDMRPYEQYF
.	TRBV23-1	TRBJ2-5	TRBD1	TGCGCCAGCAGTCCCTCCCCGACAGGGGACCCGAGCGCCCAGTACTTC	CASSPSPTGDPSAQYF
.	TRBV4-1	TRBJ2-1	.	TGCGCCAGCAGCCAAAGGAGAGCACATGAGCAGTTCTTC	CASSQRRAHEQFF
.	TRBV4-1	TRBJ1-2	TRBD1	TGCGCCAGCAGCCCAAATCCAGGGGGGAACTATGGCTACACCTTC	CASSPNPGGNYGYTF
.	TRBV30	TRBJ2-1	TRBD1	TGTGCCTGGAGTAGTCCGGACAGGGGGAATCACAATGAGCAGTTCTTC	CAWSSPDRGNHNEQFF
.	TRBV7-6	TRBJ2-7	TRBD1	TGTGCCAGCCGACCGACAGGGCCTGACTCCTACGAGCAGTACTTC	CASRPTGPDSYEQYF
.	TRBV27	TRBJ2-3	.	TGTGCCAGCACCCAGCTTGGGGCATCAGATACGCAGTATTTT	CASTQLGASDTQYF
.	TRBV12-3/TRBV12-4	TRBJ1-3	.	TGTGCCAGCAGTTTAGTTTCAGGGAGCTCTGGAAACACCATATATTTT	CASSLVSGSSGNTIYF
.	TRBV29-1	TRBJ2-7	.	TGCAGCGTCAAGGGCTTAAACGAGCAGTACTTC	CSVKGLNEQYF
.	TRBV20-1	TRBJ1-2	.	TGCAGTGCTCAACCCCCGGGACTTTTGAACTATGGCTACACCTTC	CSAQPPGLLNYGYTF
.	TRBV9	TRBJ2-3	TRBD2	TGTGCCAGCAGCGGAACTAGCGGGGTCGGAGATACGCAGTATTTT	CASSGTSGVGDTQYF
.	TRBV7-8	TRBJ2-5	.	TGTGCCAGCATACGGAGGGCGGTAGGACAAGAGACCCAGTACTTC	CASIRRAVGQETQYF
once	TRBV7-8	TRBJ2-3	.	TGTGCCAGCAAGAGTGGAGATACGCAGTATTTT	CASKSGDTQYF
.	TRBV20-1	TRBJ2-5	.	TGCAGTGCTAGAGAAAGAGTCCGACCGGAGACCCAGTACTTC	CSARERVRPETQYF